This entry concerns a single T cell receptor beta chain. Losses at the gene ends were 6 bases for V and 4 bases for J; bases not matched to a gene: 8. Germline V gives CDR1 SGHRS, CDR2 YFSETQ. This CDR3 is built from 14 residues. This sample stems from a study of control samples from healthy donors and cancer patients. Assay used: immunoSEQ multiplex PCR; TCRdb lists only in-frame clones, some missing. Among about 250,000 clones listed, over 75% were seen once. The clonotype was recovered from a woman aged 60 to 75 with lung cancer. The specimen sequenced was PBMCs. The chain couples TRBV5-1 to TRBJ2-3, with TRBD1 identical over 7 bases. CDR3 bases: TGCGCCAGCACTGACGCCCAGGGGGCAGATACGCAGTATTTT. Its protein product is CASTDAQGADTQYF.